This TCR beta chain was retrieved from a study of T cells in Graves' hyperthyroidism and ophthalmopathy. Template material for amplifying TCR beta CDR3 regions consisted of RNA transcripts. First-round RT-PCR targeting the TCR CDR3 was performed with the HTBI primer set. From the multiplex PCR reads, TCRdb called clonotypes with MiXCR, one entry per CDR3 protein. This sample carries some 400,000 distinct CDR3 sequences, over 11% of them seen once, and the ten largest clones take approximately 11%. In this sample, this clonotype turned up many times. V lost 10 bases and J 0 bases, leaving 22 bases between the germline ends. This CDR3 is 17 amino acids long. The germline gives CDR1 MNHNS, CDR2 SASEGT.

This chain links TRBV6-1 with TRBJ1-3, with D uncertain. This receptor was identified in an older woman with Graves' hyperthyroidism. Specimen: blood. The CDR3 bases are TGTGCCACCAGCAAGCTCGGGATGGCAAGCTCTGGAAACACCATATATTTT. It translates to CATSKLGMASSGNTIYF.